The 17 T cell receptor beta chains given below trace back to one sample, sequenced in a study of PD-L1 blockade in urothelial cancer. The data were produced by immunoSEQ multiplex PCR, yet TCRdb's version contains in-frame clones alone and is incomplete. Here the sample spans 20,000 to 30,000 clones, approximately 90% being singletons. The sample consisted of PBMCs, taken around atezolizumab (anti-PD-L1) treatment. Source of these receptors: a man aged 45-65 years with urothelial cancer.

This chain links TRBV5-1 with TRBJ2-7; tentatively, D is TRBD2 (5 bases). The CDR3 consists of 12 residues. Germline V CDR1 and CDR2: SGHRS, YFSETQ. V was shortened by 5 bases and J by 7 bases, with 13 bases between the two germline ends. CDR3 nucleotide sequence: TGCGCCAGCAGACAGCAGCCGGGGGAGCAGTACTTC. Protein sequence: CASRQQPGEQYF. The variable domain in full, completed from reference TRBV5-1 and TRBJ2-7, reads KAGVTQTPRYLIKTRGQQVTLSCSPISGHRSVSWYQQTPGQGLQFLFEYFSETQRNKGNFPGRFSGRQFSNSRSEMNVSTLELGDSALYLCASRQQPGEQYFGPGTRLTVT.

This clone was picked up one time. J is TRBJ2-3 and V is TRBV29-1; 12 bases align to TRBD1. CDR3 size: 15 residues. Per germline, CDR1 SQVTM and CDR2 ANQGSEA. Trimming cost V 8 bases and J 4 bases; bases outside gene matches: 10. The CDR3 protein is CSLSRDRGRADTQYF. In DNA, the CDR3 is TGCAGCCTAAGCCGGGACAGGGGGCGCGCAGATACGCAGTATTTT.

The CDR3 DNA reads as TGTGCCAGCAGCCCTAGCGGGGGCAGCCAGCCCCAGCATTTT. It encodes CASSPSGGSQPQHF. This sequence joins TRBV7-3 and TRBJ1-5; tentatively, D is TRBD1 (6 bases). In germline, CDR1 is SGHTA, CDR2 FQGTGA. Trimming took off 5 bases at V and 7 bases at J, with 15 bases between the two ends. The CDR3 is made up of 14 amino acids.

The chain couples TRBV4-1 to TRBJ2-3; D possibly corresponds to TRBD2 (5 bases). Germline V CDR1 and CDR2: MGHRA, YSYEKL. This CDR3 contains 14 residues. The V end was cut by 7 bases, the J end by 1 base, with 12 bases between. CDR3 region: CASKGGFGTDTQYF. Written as DNA, the CDR3 is TGCGCCAGCAAGGGCGGGTTTGGCACAGATACGCAGTATTTT.

This chain links TRBV10-1 with TRBJ2-7; 8 nucleotides agree with TRBD2. CDR1 is WNHNN, CDR2 SYGVQD, per germline (reference sequence). The J segment lost 2 bases and the V segment lost 3 bases, leaving 9 bases of the junction unmatched. This CDR3 has 16 residues. The CDR3: CASSDARLGGAYEQYF. CDR3 DNA sequence: TGCGCCAGCAGTGATGCTCGTCTCGGGGGGGCCTACGAGCAGTACTTC.

V gene TRBV28 combines with J gene TRBJ2-7; 7 nucleotides match TRBD1. The CDR3 length is 14 residues. Germline V gene data show CDR1 as MDHEN and CDR2 as SYDVKM. V shed 8 bases and J 2 bases; nucleotides not matched to a gene: 9. CDR3 sequence (DNA): TGTGCCAGCGGCCGGGACAGAAAAACCTACGAGCAGTACTTC. Amino acids: CASGRDRKTYEQYF.

By proportion, this clone is medium-sized. CDR3 region: CASAPGQGMNGYTF. In DNA, the CDR3 is TGTGCCAGCGCTCCGGGACAGGGTATGAATGGCTACACCTTC. The rearrangement links TRBV7-9 to TRBJ1-2, with 9 bases that match TRBD1. V dropped 8 bases and J dropped 6; count of bases not matched to a gene: 10. The CDR3 totals 14 residues. Germline CDR1 SEHNR, CDR2 FQNEAQ (reference sequence).

J is TRBJ2-7 and V is TRBV28; 7 nucleotides align to TRBD1. This CDR3 spans 13 amino acids. In germline, CDR1 is MDHEN, CDR2 SYDVKM. J gave up 4 bases and V 10 bases, and 10 bases lay outside the gene matches. For the CDR3, the DNA is TGTGCCACCATGGACAGGCTTAGGTACGAGCAGTACTTC. Its protein product is CATMDRLRYEQYF. Based on the CDR3 plus reference TRBV28 and TRBJ2-7, the full variable domain is DVKVTQSSRYLVKRTGEKVFLECVQDMDHENMFWYRQDPGLGLRLIYFSYDVKMKEKGDIPEGYSVSREKKERFSLILESASTNQTSMYLCATMDRLRYEQYFGPGTRLTVT.

The sample holds one count of this clone. The J gene is TRBJ2-2, the V gene TRBV4-1, with TRBD2 matching 9 bases. Germline V gene lookup returns CDR1 MGHRA and CDR2 YSYEKL. With 4 bases clipped from V and 6 bases from J, the junction kept 9 bases outside the gene matches. The CDR3 totals 16 residues. CDR3 protein: CASSRLDRGGAGELFF. CDR3 nucleotides: TGCGCCAGCAGCCGGTTGGACCGCGGGGGGGCCGGGGAGCTGTTTTTT.

The CDR3 region has the DNA TGTGCCAGCAGCTCGGGACAGGGGGCCACAGATACGCAGTATTTT. The encoded protein is CASSSGQGATDTQYF. V is TRBV7-3 and J is TRBJ2-3; the match to TRBD1 covers 12 bases. Trimming removed 4 bases from V and 2 bases from J; junction bases left unmatched: 1. Germline values: CDR1 SGHTA, CDR2 FQGTGA. CDR3 length: 15 residues.

As for this clone: Other nucleotide sequences in the sample specify the same CDR3. The V gene is TRBV5-4, the J gene TRBJ2-7; 9 bases align to TRBD1. The junction had 5 bases not matched to a gene; V was cut back by 4 bases and J by 3 bases. The germline V gene has CDR1 SGHNT and CDR2 YYREEE (reference sequence). The CDR3 spans 14 residues. CDR3 coding DNA: TGTGCCAGCAGCCCGGGACAGGGTGGCTACGAGCAGTACTTC. Protein: CASSPGQGGYEQYF.

This rearrangement joins TRBV6-1 to TRBJ1-2; TRBD1 matches at 7 bases. With V trimmed by 5 bases and J by 7 bases, 1 base remained unmatched. The CDR3 covers 11 residues. CDR1 MNHNS and CDR2 SASEGT come from the germline V gene. The CDR3 DNA reads TGTGCCAGCAGTACAGGGGTTGGCTACACCTTC. Its protein product is CASSTGVGYTF.

V usage is TRBV19 and J usage is TRBJ1-5; 8 positions match TRBD1. V trimming: 3 bases; J trimming: 9 bases; junction bases outside the gene matches: 7. Germline assignment: CDR1 LNHDA and CDR2 SQIVND (reference sequence). The CDR3 totals 14 residues. CDR3 coding DNA: TGTGCCAGTAGTATTCCCCAGGGGGCTCCGCCCCAGCATTTT. Translated, it gives CASSIPQGAPPQHF.

The count of this clone is one. This chain links TRBV6-5 with TRBJ1-1; D ambiguous. Germline CDR1 is MNHEY and CDR2 is SVGAGI. There are 12 residues in the CDR3. V gave up 4 bases and J gave up 6 bases, with 9 bases separating them. CDR3: CASSSIVAEAFF. The CDR3 nucleotides are TGTGCCAGCAGTTCGATAGTCGCTGAAGCTTTCTTT.

This clone was found once. J is TRBJ2-1 and V is TRBV7-3; the match to TRBD2 covers 8 bases. The ends lost 5 bases at V and 8 bases at J; junction bases unmatched: 11. The germline V gene has CDR1 SGHTA and CDR2 FQGTGA. This CDR3 contains 15 residues. CDR3 DNA sequence: TGTGCCAGCAGCGCCCGGGGACTAGGTCCTTATGAGCAGTTCTTC. This codes for CASSARGLGPYEQFF.

The chain employs TRBV18 and TRBJ2-1, with a possible D match to TRBD2 (6 bases). CDR3 size: 14 residues. CDR1 and CDR2 from the germline V gene are KGHSH and LQKENI. Trimming removed 0 bases at V and 7 bases at J, with 10 bases between. CDR3 bases: TGTGCCAGCTCACCACCGGGGGGTCGGAATGAGCAGTTCTTC. This encodes CASSPPGGRNEQFF.

This chain links TRBV5-4 with TRBJ2-7; 8 nucleotides align to TRBD1. CDR3 length: 13 residues. Germline V lookup: CDR1 SGHNT, CDR2 YYREEE (reference sequence). Trimming cost V 4 bases and J 5 bases; bases outside gene matches: 5. This chain's CDR3 is CASSPDRVHEQYF. The CDR3 coding sequence is TGTGCCAGCAGCCCGGACAGGGTGCACGAGCAGTACTTC.